The present T cell receptor beta chain was sequenced within a study of Tregs in tolerant kidney transplant recipients (dated by TCRdb to the late 2010s). Broadly, across the study: The study applied TCRbeta sequencing to find donor-specific regulatory T cells before combined kidney and bone marrow transplantation and then followed those same cells after transplant. What the authors observed across the whole study: PCR primers changed over time for some patients, so nucleotide-level comparison across those patients' samples was not possible. In tolerant patients, donor-specific Tregs expanded more than Tregs overall, which suggests antigen-driven rather than nonspecific expansion. The study was limited by small patient numbers, and the findings need validation in larger populations and under other immunosuppression protocols. Expanding Tregs with activated donor B cells appeared to identify the most biologically relevant and donor-specific TCRbeta repertoire. Biological reproducibility was not examined directly, but technical replication error appeared to be minimal.

Related donors were used in the transplants with nonmyeloablative bone marrow transplantation, and mixed chimerism was transient in the human trials. Thawed PBMCs were FACS-sorted into unstimulated Tregs (CD4+CD25+CD127-), CD4+ non-Tregs (CD4+CD25-), CD4 cells and CD8 cells. Several combined kidney and bone marrow transplant recipients from the ITN036ST trial were included as patients, and samples were available only from these trial subjects. Healthy control blood was processed by Ficoll density gradient to PBMCs and cryopreserved; patient PBMCs were collected before and after transplant. Genomic DNA was extracted from sorted cells with the QIAGEN DNeasy Blood and Tissue Kit for TCRbeta CDR3 sequencing. High-throughput TCRbeta CDR3 sequencing was carried out commercially through immunoSEQ, with PCR amplification with bias correction and internal controls included. Per the source publication's procedure: Unique productive TCRbeta sequences were defined by CDR3 nucleotide sequence where primers matched, otherwise by CDR3 amino acid sequence with Vbeta and Jbeta genes. To correct for sorting error, sequences found in more than one sorted population at a frequency ratio of 2:1 or less were discarded, and the remaining shared sequences were assigned to the population with the higher frequency. Sequences were defined as donor-reactive when expanded at least 5-fold in CFSE-low cells versus unstimulated cells and present at a frequency of at least 0.01% in CFSE-low cells. Repertoire divergence was quantified by Jensen-Shannon divergence using the top 100 TCRbeta sequences ranked by frequency. For samples with multiple sequencing runs, sorting error was corrected separately for each run before the runs were pooled. TCRdb mirrors the immuneACCESS table, restricted to in-frame sequences. Some clones are absent from its copies; in checked studies, under half trace to an unresolved V gene, and the reason for the others is unknown. V and J calls plus clone size are reproduced from that table; the DNA served to infer D and trimming. For this sample the table gives nearly 50,000 clones, of which roughly nine tenths were detected only once. About 14% of the sample is taken by the ten largest.

To note about this clone: Its antigen remains undetermined. There are no base qualities to consult, and no much larger clone falls within one base.

V lost 2 bases and J lost 2 bases; the stretch between them is 10 bases long. The CDR3 numbers 15 residues from cysteine through phenylalanine. Left in the record is the CDR3 DNA by itself, 45 bases read in frame from the first base. The germline V gene (reference sequence) sets CDR1 to SGHNT and CDR2 to YYREEE. Rearrangement joined TRBV5-4 to TRBJ2-2; a confident D gene designation cannot be given. This specimen consisted of CD8+ T cells from blood (PBMCs), obtained 12 months after the transplant. The TCR comes from a human patient who received a combined kidney and bone marrow transplant. Following transplantation, T cells from the graft donor may be among those present. CDR3 protein: CASSFGTTNTGELFF. The nucleotide sequence reads as follows: TGTGCCAGCAGCTTTGGTACTACAAACACCGGGGAGCTGTTTTTT.